The 19 T cell receptor beta chains given below trace back to one sample, sequenced in a study of shared clonotypes between healthy human individuals. Here immunoSEQ multiplex PCR was the method, and the copy in TCRdb shows in-frame clones only, minus some. This table holds around 600,000 clones, roughly 98% found once. CD45RO-negative, CCR7-selected cells formed the naive CD8 fraction, which excluded terminally differentiated effector memory CD45RA+ cells. The sequenced material came from naive CD8+ T cells sorted from blood. These receptors were obtained from a man younger than 40 in good health.

The gene calls are TRBV27 and TRBJ2-1; possibly TRBD1 for D (6 bases). Trimming pared 6 bases from V and 5 bases from J, leaving 14 bases between. This CDR3 is 14 amino acids long. Germline-derived CDR1 and CDR2 are MNHEY and SMNVEV (reference sequence). As DNA, the CDR3 is TGTGCCAGCAGGCGAGCAGGGGATGACAATGAGCAGTTCTTC. Translation gives CASRRAGDDNEQFF.

This clone was observed once. The chain combines TRBV9 with TRBJ1-1; 7 bases agree with TRBD1. The CDR3 contains 13 residues. The germline CDR1 and CDR2 sequences are SGDLS and YYNGEE. Trimming at V came to 3 bases and at J to 9 bases, leaving 8 bases not matched to a gene. CDR3 residues: CASSEQGWDKAFF. CDR3 DNA sequence: TGTGCCAGCAGCGAACAGGGGTGGGACAAAGCTTTCTTT.

The chain joins TRBV9 to TRBJ2-3, with TRBD2 identical over 10 bases. J lost 4 bases, V lost 3 bases, and 8 bases had no gene match. This CDR3 contains 16 residues. CDR1 is SGDLS, CDR2 YYNGEE, per germline. The CDR3 region has the DNA TGTGCCAGCAGCGACCGAGCGGGAGGGCTCCCAGATACGCAGTATTTT. Protein: CASSDRAGGLPDTQYF.

This chain links TRBV10-3 with TRBJ2-5; D unresolved. The CDR3 runs to 14 residues. Germline CDR1 reads ENHRY; CDR2 reads SYGVKD. V was trimmed by 2 bases and J by 1 base, leaving 8 bases between them. CDR3 sequence reads: CAISEKLSQETQYF. In nucleotides, the CDR3 is TGTGCCATCAGTGAGAAACTAAGCCAAGAGACCCAGTACTTC.

This clone showed up just once. V gene TRBV5-8 combines with J gene TRBJ2-7, with 13 bases matching TRBD2. Trimming at V came to 3 bases and at J to 2 bases, leaving 2 bases not matched to a gene. Germline loops: CDR1 SGHTS, CDR2 YDEGEE. The CDR3 runs 15 residues. The CDR3 DNA follows: TGTGCCAGCAGCTCGGGACTAGCGGGACCCTACGAGCAGTACTTC. This translates into CASSSGLAGPYEQYF.

The genes are TRBV7-8 and TRBJ1-4; D possibly corresponds to TRBD1 (5 bases). The CDR3 consists of 14 residues. In germline, CDR1 is SGHVS, CDR2 FQNEAQ. Trimming took off 5 bases at V and 3 bases at J, with 10 bases between the two ends. DNA of the CDR3: TGTGCCAGCAGCCAACTAGGGGCTAATGAAAAACTGTTTTTT. As protein: CASSQLGANEKLFF.

V gene TRBV4-1 combines with J gene TRBJ2-7; D not resolved. The length of the CDR3 is 15 residues. Trimming pared 1 base from V and 2 bases from J, leaving 12 bases between. Germline assignment: CDR1 MGHRA and CDR2 YSYEKL. CDR3 nucleotide sequence: TGCGCCAGCAGCCAAGGTGTTCTTGGCGCCTACGAGCAGTACTTC. Amino acids: CASSQGVLGAYEQYF.

The CDR3 sequence is CASSHPRDRDGYTF. The CDR3 bases are TGCGCCAGCAGCCACCCCCGGGACAGGGATGGCTACACCTTC. The chain recombines TRBV4-1 with TRBJ1-2; 9 bases line up with TRBD1. CDR3 length: 14 amino acids. V was pared by 3 bases and J by 6 bases, with 5 bases of the junction left unmatched. Germline V gene lookup returns CDR1 MGHRA and CDR2 YSYEKL.

The V and J genes are TRBV27 and TRBJ2-1; 10 bases are shared with TRBD2. Unmatched junction bases numbered 8, after V lost 4 bases and J lost 5 bases. The germline CDR1 and CDR2 sequences are MNHEY and SMNVEV (reference sequence). There are 16 residues in the CDR3. CDR3 sequence (DNA): TGTGCCAGCAGTTCCATTGGGACTAGCGTACACAATGAGCAGTTCTTC. Translation gives CASSSIGTSVHNEQFF.

The chain combines TRBV13 with TRBJ2-1; possible D gene TRBD1, 6 bases. CDR3 length equals 16 residues. V gave up 0 bases and J gave up 1 base, with 10 bases separating them. CDR1 and CDR2 from the germline V gene are PRHDT and FYEKMQ (reference sequence). This chain's CDR3 is CASSLGTGISYNEQFF. CDR3 in DNA: TGTGCCAGCAGCTTAGGGACAGGAATTTCCTACAATGAGCAGTTCTTC.

The V and J genes are TRBV4-3 and TRBJ1-5; 7 bases are a match to TRBD1. Trimming took 4 bases from V and 3 from J; bases not matched to a gene: 6. The germline V gene encodes CDR1 LGHNA and CDR2 YSLEER. The CDR3 length is 15 residues. The CDR3 sequence: CASSPRGGDNQPQHF. Written as DNA, the CDR3 is TGCGCCAGCAGCCCCAGGGGGGGTGACAATCAGCCCCAGCATTTT.

V and J are TRBV7-2 and TRBJ2-5, with a tentative D call TRBD2 (6 bases). The CDR3 contains 15 residues. Germline CDR1 is SGHTA and CDR2 is FQGNSA. Trimming pared 6 bases from V and 5 bases from J, leaving 19 bases between. The CDR3 is CASSSLPGEGETQYF. CDR3 DNA sequence: TGTGCCAGCAGTTCCCTTCCGGGAGAGGGGGAGACCCAGTACTTC.

The genes are TRBV7-3 and TRBJ2-1; tentatively, D is TRBD2 (6 bases). This CDR3 is built from 16 residues. Germline V lookup: CDR1 SGHTA, CDR2 FQGTGA. V shed 0 bases and J shed 2 bases, with 11 bases lying between them. The CDR3 DNA follows: TGTGCCAGCAGCTTAACCGTCGGGAGAACCTACAATGAGCAGTTCTTC. Amino acid sequence: CASSLTVGRTYNEQFF. Full variable domain (outside the CDR3, taken from reference TRBV7-3 and TRBJ2-1): GAGVSQTPSNKVTEKGKYVELRCDPISGHTALYWYRQSLGQGPEFLIYFQGTGAADDSGLPNDRFFAVRPEGSVSTLKIQRTERGDSAVYLCASSLTVGRTYNEQFFGPGTRLTVL.

V and J are TRBV2 and TRBJ2-1; D is unclear. Germline CDR1 SNHLY, CDR2 FYNNEI. The V end was cut by 8 bases, the J end by 2 bases, with 7 bases between. The CDR3 is 12 residues long. The CDR3 coding sequence is TGTGCCAGCCCCCCGACCTACAATGAGCAGTTCTTC. It yields the protein CASPPTYNEQFF.

CDR3 sequence: CASSQDRGREQYF. CDR3 bases: TGCGCCAGCAGCCAAGACAGGGGGCGCGAGCAGTACTTC. The chain is built from TRBV4-1 and TRBJ2-7, with 8 bases matching TRBD1. The CDR3 runs 13 residues. Per the germline V gene, CDR1 is MGHRA and CDR2 is YSYEKL. J gave up 6 bases and V 0 bases, and 1 base lay outside the gene matches.

This clone was detected only once. The CDR3 sequence: CASSLASRGVSYGYTF. CDR3 coding DNA: TGTGCCAGCAGCTTAGCGAGCAGGGGAGTAAGCTATGGCTACACCTTC. The V and J genes are TRBV7-8 and TRBJ1-2; D possibly corresponds to TRBD1 (6 bases). Germline V lookup: CDR1 SGHVS, CDR2 FQNEAQ. This CDR3 has 16 amino acids. Trimming took off 0 bases at V and 4 bases at J, with 15 bases between the two ends.

This chain connects TRBV7-3 to TRBJ2-2; 12 bases map to TRBD2. This CDR3 spans 16 amino acids. The germline CDR1 and CDR2 sequences are SGHTA and FQGTGA. V was clipped by 3 bases and J by 4 bases; unmatched bases: 3. CDR3 DNA: TGTGCCAGCAGCTTGGAACTAGCGGGAGGCACCGGGGAGCTGTTTTTT. Translation: CASSLELAGGTGELFF.

This clone was counted a single time. The V gene is TRBV4-2, the J gene TRBJ1-3; the D is unclear. Germline V gives CDR1 LGHNA, CDR2 YNFKEQ. The germline V and J ends were trimmed by 0 bases and 6 bases, with 6 bases remaining between them. This CDR3 contains 13 residues. In DNA form, the CDR3 reads TGTGCCAGCAGCCAAGATACAGTAAACACCATATATTTT. Translation gives CASSQDTVNTIYF.

This clone has a handful of counts. The V call is TRBV29-1, the J call TRBJ2-2; no firm D call. Trimming stripped 4 bases from V and 5 bases from J, with 5 bases between. CDR3 length: 11 residues. Germline CDR1 reads SQVTM; CDR2 reads ANQGSEA. For the CDR3, the DNA is TGCAGCGTTGCCGATACCGGGGAGCTGTTTTTT. Its protein is CSVADTGELFF.